The T cell receptor beta chain described here comes from a study of shared clonotypes between healthy human individuals. Study-wide results and limits: It was only blood that was sampled, and tissue repertoires likely differ.

Unsorted PBMC replicate PCRs drew on around 300 ng DNA, representing some 30,000 T cell genomes. Ten immunoSEQ deep assay plates were used to sequence the DNA of unsorted PBMCs. Repertoires were generated with immunoSEQ multiplex PCR, while TCRdb's copy carries only in-frame clones and drops some. Of 75,000 to 100,000 clones in the sample, around 47% were seen once. The CDR3 is 15 residues long. Germline V lookup: CDR1 SGDLS, CDR2 YYNGEE. Trimming left V 0 bases short and J 4 bases short, with 11 bases between. A word on this clone: What it recognizes is unknown.

This chain links TRBV9 with TRBJ1-5, with no clear D. This receptor was taken from a woman in her forties in good health. Some clones in this sample may be carry-over from other donors' samples. Sequencing used PBMCs. The CDR3 is CASSVGDGLNQPQHF. In DNA form, the CDR3 reads TGTGCCAGCAGCGTAGGTGACGGACTAAATCAGCCCCAGCATTTT.